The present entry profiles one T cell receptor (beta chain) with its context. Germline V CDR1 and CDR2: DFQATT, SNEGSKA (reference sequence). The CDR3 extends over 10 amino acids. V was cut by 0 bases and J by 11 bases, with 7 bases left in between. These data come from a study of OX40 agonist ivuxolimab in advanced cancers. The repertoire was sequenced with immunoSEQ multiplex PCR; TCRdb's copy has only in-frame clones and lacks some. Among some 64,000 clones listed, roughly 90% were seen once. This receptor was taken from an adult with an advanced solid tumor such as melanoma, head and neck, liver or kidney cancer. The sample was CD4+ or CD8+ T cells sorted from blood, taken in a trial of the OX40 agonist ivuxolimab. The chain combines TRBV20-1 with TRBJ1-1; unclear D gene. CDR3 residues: CSARDRRAFF. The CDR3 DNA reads TGCAGTGCTAGAGACAGGAGGGCTTTCTTT.